The 28 T cell receptor beta chains below were found in one sample sequenced in a study of Graves' ophthalmopathy and Graves' hyperthyroidism. Amplified TCR beta CDR3 regions were obtained using RNA transcripts as template. Second-round multiplex PCR came after first-round RT-PCR with HTBI primers. From the multiplex PCR reads, TCRdb called clonotypes with MiXCR, one entry per CDR3 protein. The sample yields roughly 700,000 distinct CDR3 sequences, roughly 40% seen once. The sequenced sample consisted of peripheral blood. The receptors derive from an adult man with Graves' ophthalmopathy.

A remark on this clonotype: A much larger clone sits a single nucleotide away, making a read error possible. The missing conserved phenylalanine or tryptophan at the end of this CDR3 makes a read error likely. The rearrangement uses TRBV7-2 and TRBJ2-5; 7 bases fit TRBD1. From germline, CDR1 is SGHTA and CDR2 FQGNSA. CDR3 length equals 13 residues. V shed 3 bases and J 3 bases; nucleotides not matched to a gene: 1. CDR3 in amino acids: CASSFGQEETQYL. CDR3 nucleotide sequence: TGTGCCAGCAGCTTTGGACAGGAAGAGACCCAGTACCTC.

The chain employs TRBV24-1 and TRBJ2-5, with unresolved D. The ends were cut back, 7 bases at V and 7 bases at J, with 15 bases in the middle. The germline V gene encodes CDR1 KGHDR and CDR2 SFDVKD. The CDR3 runs 13 residues. The CDR3, as DNA: TGTGCCACCAGCCGGGTGGGCCAATGGACCCAGTACTTC. Translation gives CATSRVGQWTQYF.

This clonotype was recorded a few times. The chain has TRBV9 and TRBJ1-6; D not resolved. There are 13 residues in the CDR3. V was shortened by 4 bases and J by 9 bases, with 11 bases between the two germline ends. In germline, CDR1 is SGDLS, CDR2 YYNGEE. The CDR3 loop reads CASSHIVGSPLHF. In DNA form, the CDR3 reads TGTGCCAGCAGCCACATCGTTGGTTCACCCCTCCACTTT. Combining the CDR3 with reference TRBV9 and TRBJ1-6 gives the whole variable domain DSGVTQTPKHLITATGQRVTLRCSPRSGDLSVYWYQQSLDQGLQFLIQYYNGEERAKGNILERFSAQQFPDLHSELNLSSLELGDSALYFCASSHIVGSPLHFGNGTRLTVT.

CDR3 residues: CASSLFPGARNSPLHF. In DNA form, the CDR3 reads TGCGCCAGCAGTTTATTCCCAGGGGCTCGAAATTCACCCCTCCACTTT. The V gene is TRBV5-1, the J gene TRBJ1-6; D is possibly TRBD1 (6 bases). The CDR3 consists of 16 residues. Between the trimmed V and J ends, which lost 5 bases and 7 bases, there was a span of 19 bases. The germline gives CDR1 SGHRS, CDR2 YFSETQ.

The rearrangement joins TRBV19 to TRBJ2-7; D is possibly TRBD1 or TRBD2 (5 bases each). The CDR3 runs 13 residues. Looked up from germline, CDR1 is LNHDA and CDR2 is SQIVND (reference sequence). Trimming cost V 5 bases and J 4 bases, with 12 bases left between them. This CDR3 reads CASSQMRGYEQYF. In nucleotides, the CDR3 is TGTGCCAGTAGTCAAATGAGGGGTTACGAGCAGTACTTC.

As concerns this clonotype: Mismatch with germline at one junction end may stem from a read error. This rearrangement joins TRBV10-3 to TRBJ2-5; D unclear. This CDR3 comprises 13 residues. Germline-derived CDR1 and CDR2 are ENHRY and SYGVKD. The CDR3, as DNA: TGTGCCAGCAGTTACGTCCCGCGGGAGACCCAGTACTTC. It codes for CASSYVPRETQYF.

This clonotype was seen many times. The V gene is TRBV15, the J gene TRBJ1-1; 7 bases are a match to TRBD1. V lost 4 bases to trimming and J lost 7 bases; unmatched junction nucleotides: 15. From germline, CDR1 is LNHNV and CDR2 YYDKDF (reference sequence). This CDR3 contains 16 residues. The chain's CDR3 is CATSNAHRAGGNEAFF. Written as DNA, the CDR3 is TGTGCCACCAGCAACGCTCACCGAGCAGGGGGGAATGAAGCTTTCTTT. Using reference TRBV15 and TRBJ1-1 for the parts outside the CDR3, the full variable domain is DAMVIQNPRYQVTQFGKPVTLSCSQTLNHNVMYWYQQKSSQAPKLLFHYYDKDFNNEADTPDNFQSRRPNTSFCFLDIRSPGLGDTAMYLCATSNAHRAGGNEAFFGQGTRLTVV.

Comment on this clonotype: Given a much more abundant clone one base away, this may be a read error. This sequence joins TRBV7-6 and TRBJ2-5; 10 bases map to TRBD2. Germline CDR1 reads SGHVS; CDR2 reads FNYEAQ. This CDR3 contains 16 residues. V was pared by 5 bases and J by 2 bases, with 8 bases of the junction left unmatched. The CDR3 spells CASSLRAGGGQETQYF. The CDR3 DNA reads TGTGCCAGCAGCCTCCGAGCGGGAGGGGGGCAAGAGACCCAGTACTTC.

The chain combines TRBV9 with TRBJ1-6; the D gene is possibly TRBD1 (6 bases). The length of the CDR3 is 16 residues. V dropped 9 bases and J dropped 0 bases, with 16 bases sitting between them. CDR1 and CDR2 from the germline V gene are SGDLS and YYNGEE. Here the CDR3 DNA reads TGTGCCACCAGAGAAACACAGGGCTCCTATAATTCACCCCTCCACTTT. Translation: CATRETQGSYNSPLHF.

The chain joins TRBV20-1 to TRBJ1-5; 9 bases are a match to TRBD1. J gave up 5 bases and V 6 bases, and 11 bases lay outside the gene matches. Germline V lookup: CDR1 DFQATT, CDR2 SNEGSKA (reference sequence). The CDR3 is made up of 15 amino acids. CDR3 protein: CSAESGQGKDQPQHF. The CDR3 DNA is TGCAGTGCGGAATCGGGACAGGGAAAGGATCAGCCCCAGCATTTT.

This chain uses TRBV7-9 with TRBJ1-2; 7 bases map to TRBD1. V trimming: 5 bases; J trimming: 8 bases; junction bases outside the gene matches: 8. CDR3 size: 13 residues. Germline CDR1 and CDR2: SEHNR and FQNEAQ (reference sequence). CDR3 in DNA: TGTGCCAGCAGCGTGAAACAGGGGCCCGGCTACACCTTC. It codes for CASSVKQGPGYTF.

The chain uses TRBV7-9 and TRBJ2-7; D unresolved. CDR1 is SEHNR and CDR2 is FQNEAQ in the germline V gene (reference sequence). CDR3 length: 17 amino acids. V was pared by 5 bases and J by 3 bases, with 23 bases between. CDR3 sequence: CASSPPYPAEHFYEQYF. CDR3 DNA: TGTGCCAGCAGCCCGCCTTATCCGGCAGAGCATTTCTACGAGCAGTACTTC.

J is TRBJ1-4 and V is TRBV12-3 or TRBV12-4, with D uncertain. The V and J ends lost 3 bases and 4 bases respectively, with 9 bases between them. This CDR3 region has 14 residues. CDR3 sequence: CASSFSVNNEKLFF. CDR3 nucleotides: TGTGCCAGCAGTTTTTCAGTTAATAATGAAAAACTGTTTTTT.

There are many counts of this clonotype. CDR3 nucleotides: TGTGCCAGCAGTTCCGGGACAGGGAGCTACGAGCAGTACTTC. This sequence encodes CASSSGTGSYEQYF. V and J are TRBV7-9 and TRBJ2-7; TRBD1 matches 9 bases. Germline CDR1 SEHNR, CDR2 FQNEAQ (reference sequence). The CDR3 contains 14 residues. The V and J ends lost 6 bases and 3 bases, in that order; junction bases with no gene match: 6.

There are a few counts of this clonotype. This chain joins TRBV29-1 and TRBJ2-3; D gene uncertain. CDR1 and CDR2 (germline): SQVTM, ANQGSEA. The V end was cut by 8 bases, the J end by 2 bases, with 11 bases between. The CDR3 runs to 12 residues. CDR3 nucleotide sequence: TGCAGCATTCGCAGGACCACAGATACGCAGTATTTT. Translating gives CSIRRTTDTQYF.

In this sample, this clonotype turned up once. V usage is TRBV10-3 and J usage is TRBJ1-2; TRBD1 matches at 7 bases. Per the germline V gene, CDR1 is ENHRY and CDR2 is SYGVKD. The junction had 12 bases not matched to a gene; V was cut back by 4 bases and J by 4 bases. The CDR3 has 16 residues. In DNA form, the CDR3 reads TGTGCCATCAGTGCACTGACAGGGTCCCTTGGCTATGGCTACACCTTC. Translating it yields CAISALTGSLGYGYTF.

This clonotype was counted only a few times. J is TRBJ2-7 and V is TRBV20-1; 8 nucleotides match TRBD2. The CDR3 loop spans 17 amino acids. Unmatched junction bases numbered 12, after V lost 2 bases and J lost 0 bases. Germline-derived CDR1 and CDR2 are DFQATT and SNEGSKA (reference sequence). The CDR3 DNA follows: TGCAGTGCTAGAATATTGGCTCGCGGGACTAGCTCCTACGAGCAGTACTTC. Its translation is CSARILARGTSSYEQYF.

This clonotype was found many times. The V call is TRBV29-1, the J call TRBJ1-4; D might be TRBD1 (6 bases). Per the germline V gene, CDR1 is SQVTM and CDR2 is ANQGSEA. The CDR3 consists of 14 residues. Trimming took 1 base from V and 8 from J, leaving 14 bases between them. The CDR3 spells CSVEGVGGAEKLFF. In nucleotides, the CDR3 is TGCAGCGTTGAAGGGGTCGGGGGCGCGGAAAAACTGTTTTTT. The whole variable domain, remainder taken from reference TRBV29-1 and TRBJ1-4, is SAVISQKPSRDICQRGTSLTIQCQVDSQVTMMFWYRQQPGQSLTLIATANQGSEATYESGFVIDKFPISRPNLTFSTLTVSNMSPEDSSIYLCSVEGVGGAEKLFFGSGTQLSVL.

This clonotype was detected many times. The J gene is TRBJ2-7, the V gene TRBV7-9; TRBD2 aligns across 10 bases. The CDR3 extends over 14 amino acids. The germline V gene encodes CDR1 SEHNR and CDR2 FQNEAQ (reference sequence). V was clipped by 2 bases and J by 6 bases; unmatched bases: 4. This chain's CDR3 is CASSLLVAGGEQYF. The CDR3 DNA is TGTGCCAGCAGCTTACTCGTAGCGGGGGGCGAGCAGTACTTC.

This clonotype turned up a few times. The chain employs TRBV20-1 and TRBJ2-5; TRBD1 aligns across 9 bases. Germline CDR1 DFQATT, CDR2 SNEGSKA (reference sequence). CDR3 length: 14 amino acids. The J segment lost 5 bases and the V segment lost 3 bases, leaving 7 bases of the junction unmatched. CDR3 residues: CSARTRTGAETQYF. CDR3 coding DNA: TGCAGTGCTAGGACTAGGACAGGGGCGGAGACCCAGTACTTC.

The V call is TRBV5-1, the J call TRBJ2-5; 8 bases are a match to TRBD1. V dropped 4 bases and J dropped 5; count of bases not matched to a gene: 10. The CDR3 runs to 15 residues. The germline CDR1 and CDR2 sequences are SGHRS and YFSETQ. The CDR3 spells CASSTRQGNEETQYF. The CDR3, as DNA: TGCGCCAGCAGCACAAGACAGGGGAATGAGGAGACCCAGTACTTC.

The sample holds a few counts of this clonotype. One end of the junction varies from germline; a read error may be responsible. The CDR3, as DNA: TGTGCCAGCAGTTTCCCCGACCCGCAGCCCCAGCATTTT. Translated: CASSFPDPQPQHF. This rearrangement joins TRBV10-3 to TRBJ1-5; no reliable D call. The CDR3 has 13 residues. In germline, CDR1 is ENHRY, CDR2 SYGVKD.

There are a few counts of this clonotype. This chain uses TRBV5-1 with TRBJ2-5, with a weak D call TRBD1 (5 bases). The germline V gene encodes CDR1 SGHRS and CDR2 YFSETQ. V dropped 0 bases and J dropped 0 bases, with 9 bases sitting between them. The CDR3 runs 15 residues. Here the CDR3 DNA reads TGCGCCAGCAGCTTGGTGCAGGGAAACCAAGAGACCCAGTACTTC. Residues: CASSLVQGNQETQYF.

V usage is TRBV25-1 and J usage is TRBJ1-6; TRBD1 matches at 11 bases. The CDR3 has 16 amino acids. Per germline, CDR1 MGHDK and CDR2 SYGVNS. V gave up 4 bases and J gave up 8 bases; unmatched junction bases: 7. Here the CDR3 DNA reads TGTGCCAGCAGTGCTTGGACAGGGGGCGTAGATTCACCCCTCCACTTT. It yields the protein CASSAWTGGVDSPLHF.

The genes are TRBV25-1 and TRBJ1-2; D remains unclear. The V end was cut by 6 bases, the J end by 3 bases, with 20 bases between. Germline values: CDR1 MGHDK, CDR2 SYGVNS. This CDR3 is 16 amino acids long. CDR3 bases: TGTGCCAGCAGCCAAGATTTGTACAGATCGGACTATGGCTACACCTTC. Protein product: CASSQDLYRSDYGYTF.

This clonotype was observed many times. The rearrangement uses TRBV10-3 and TRBJ2-5; tentatively, D is TRBD1 (5 bases). The CDR3 totals 14 residues. Germline CDR1 and CDR2: ENHRY and SYGVKD. Trimming removed 3 bases at V and 2 bases at J, with 10 bases between. This CDR3 is CAISEGVGQETQYF. The CDR3 DNA reads as TGTGCCATCAGTGAAGGGGTGGGTCAAGAGACCCAGTACTTC.

The chain combines TRBV12-3 or TRBV12-4 with TRBJ1-2; TRBD1 matches 7 bases. The CDR3 consists of 14 residues. Trimming took 5 bases from V and 4 from J; bases not matched to a gene: 7. The CDR3 bases are TGTGCCAGCAGTCCCCAGGGGGAACCCTATGGCTACACCTTC. Residues: CASSPQGEPYGYTF.

This clonotype has at least ten counts. This chain uses TRBV25-1 with TRBJ1-2; D uncertain. The V gene's germline CDR1 is MGHDK and CDR2 SYGVNS. The V end lost 5 bases, the J end lost 2 bases, and 9 bases lay between the germline ends. CDR3 length: 13 residues. This CDR3 is CASSREVNYGYTF. CDR3 nucleotides: TGTGCCAGCAGTAGGGAGGTAAACTATGGCTACACCTTC.